Below, 17 T cell receptor beta chains from the same sample are listed, as sequenced in a study of Ad26.COV2.S vaccination and SARS-CoV-2 variants. Noted treatment: around 19 received Ad26.COV2.S at low or high dose, single or two shots; about five received placebo; per-sample allocation not given. The study sampled participants on day 63 after the first vaccine or placebo injection. Measured with immunoSEQ multiplex PCR; TCRdb has only the in-frame clones, and not every one. The sample lists some 290,000 clones, about 82% occurring once. This sample comprised peripheral blood, obtained in a trial of Ad26.COV2.S vaccine versus placebo. All receptors derive from a person aged 18 to 65 who received the Ad26.COV2.S COVID-19 vaccine or a placebo.

The chain carries TRBV3-1 (or the pseudogene TRBV3-2) and TRBJ1-1, with D hard to call. The V end lost 1 base, the J end lost 8 bases, and 14 bases lay between the germline ends. Germline V gene lookup returns CDR1 LGHDT and CDR2 YNNKEL (reference sequence). The CDR3 is 14 residues long. The CDR3 spells CASSQGLQRSEAFF. The DNA for the CDR3 is TGTGCCAGCAGCCAAGGTTTACAGAGATCAGAAGCTTTCTTT.

The V gene is TRBV6-5, the J gene TRBJ2-6; 9 nucleotides line up with TRBD1. The V and J ends lost 5 bases and 2 bases, in that order; junction bases with no gene match: 1. The CDR3 is 15 amino acids. CDR1 and CDR2 (germline): MNHEY, SVGAGI. The CDR3 sequence is CASSRQGAGANVLTF. The CDR3 DNA reads TGTGCCAGCAGTAGACAGGGGGCTGGGGCCAACGTCCTGACTTTC.

The CDR3 loop reads CSAGSVEAFF. CDR3 in DNA: TGCAGTGCGGGGTCTGTAGAAGCTTTCTTT. The chain joins TRBV20-1 to TRBJ1-1; unclear D gene. This CDR3 spans 10 amino acids. Trimming shortened V by 6 bases and J by 8 bases, and 10 bases separated the two germline ends. The germline CDR1 and CDR2 sequences are DFQATT and SNEGSKA (reference sequence).

This sequence joins TRBV6-5 and TRBJ2-7; tentatively, D is TRBD1 (5 bases). The CDR3 consists of 13 residues. Germline CDR1 is MNHEY and CDR2 is SVGAGI. Trimming took off 5 bases at V and 7 bases at J, with 15 bases between the two ends. The CDR3 nucleotides read TGTGCCAGCAGTCCAGGGCAGCTCGATGAGCAGTACTTC. Its translation: CASSPGQLDEQYF.

The chain recombines TRBV6-5 with TRBJ1-1; 7 bases are shared with TRBD1. V dropped 9 bases and J dropped 7; count of bases not matched to a gene: 8. This CDR3 contains 12 residues. Per germline, CDR1 MNHEY and CDR2 SVGAGI. The CDR3 spells CASRRTGREAFF. The CDR3 DNA sequence: TGTGCCAGTAGAAGGACAGGTCGTGAAGCTTTCTTT.

The chain couples TRBV3-1 (or the pseudogene TRBV3-2) to TRBJ1-6; D remains unclear. Per the germline V gene, CDR1 is LGHDT and CDR2 is YNNKEL (reference sequence). V was pared by 3 bases and J by 10 bases, with 10 bases between. CDR3 length equals 13 residues. CDR3 residues: CASSQGIRSPLHF. In nucleotides, the CDR3 is TGTGCCAGCAGCCAGGGGATTAGATCACCCCTCCACTTT.

V and J are TRBV12-5 and TRBJ2-1; no firm D call. Germline lookup yields CDR1 LGHNT and CDR2 FRNRAP. V lost 2 bases to trimming and J lost 10 bases, with 12 bases between them. The CDR3 is made up of 13 amino acids. The CDR3 DNA is TGTGCTAGTGGTTTGATGTCTTCTAGGGAGCAGTTCTTC. Protein product: CASGLMSSREQFF.

The chain employs TRBV4-2 and TRBJ1-5; no reliable D call. The CDR3 runs to 15 residues. Trimming pared 1 base from V and 0 bases from J, leaving 7 bases between. Germline V gives CDR1 LGHNA, CDR2 YNFKEQ. This chain's CDR3 is CASSQAPPSNQPQHF. As DNA, the CDR3 is TGTGCCAGCAGCCAAGCCCCCCCTAGCAATCAGCCCCAGCATTTT.

The chain uses TRBV7-6 and TRBJ1-2; D is possibly TRBD1 (6 bases). This CDR3 comprises 15 residues. Trimming stripped 1 base from V and 4 bases from J, with 13 bases between. Per germline, CDR1 SGHVS and CDR2 FNYEAQ. CDR3 sequence (DNA): TGTGCCAGCAGCTTAGACCCAGGGGTAGGCTATGGCTACACCTTC. The encoded protein is CASSLDPGVGYGYTF.

The chain is built from TRBV7-2 and TRBJ2-5; 9 nucleotides agree with TRBD2. The CDR3 consists of 14 residues. Germline loops: CDR1 SGHTA, CDR2 FQGNSA. V lost 5 bases and J lost 11; bases outside the gene matches: 12. The CDR3 loop is CASSLIRGGGPQYF. Written as DNA, the CDR3 is TGTGCCAGCAGCCTAATTCGCGGGGGGGGCCCGCAGTACTTC.

J is TRBJ2-5 and V is TRBV2, with a weak D call TRBD1 (6 bases). The ends were cut back, 2 bases at V and 5 bases at J, with 9 bases in the middle. The CDR3 is 13 amino acids. Germline lookup yields CDR1 SNHLY and CDR2 FYNNEI. CDR3 region: CASSEYRVETQYF. CDR3 sequence (DNA): TGTGCCAGCAGTGAATACAGGGTCGAGACCCAGTACTTC.

The gene calls are TRBV7-9 and TRBJ1-2, with no clear D. Germline loops: CDR1 SEHNR, CDR2 FQNEAQ (reference sequence). The V end was cut by 8 bases, the J end by 7 bases, with 11 bases between. This CDR3 spans 11 amino acids. The CDR3: CASRRSGGYTF. In nucleotides, the CDR3 is TGTGCCAGCCGTAGGAGCGGTGGCTACACCTTC.

The rearrangement joins TRBV11-2 to TRBJ2-3; D is uncertain. This CDR3 comprises 15 residues. Germline CDR1 and CDR2: SGHAT and FQNNGV. Trimming shortened V by 8 bases and J by 0 bases, and 15 bases separated the two germline ends. The CDR3 DNA sequence: TGTGCCAGCGGTGCCTTCTACTCTAGCACAGATACGCAGTATTTT. This gives the protein CASGAFYSSTDTQYF.

This chain uses TRBV28 with TRBJ1-6; D gene ambiguous. V was clipped by 1 base and J by 10 bases, with 14 bases between them. The CDR3 loop spans 15 amino acids. The germline CDR1 and CDR2 sequences are MDHEN and SYDVKM. CDR3 in amino acids: CASSLSGQRESPLHF. The CDR3 coding sequence is TGTGCCAGCAGTTTATCAGGTCAGCGAGAATCACCCCTCCACTTT.

This clone has just a few counts. V usage is TRBV2 and J usage is TRBJ1-2, with a tentative D call TRBD1 (6 bases). Germline V CDR1 and CDR2: SNHLY, FYNNEI. This CDR3 has 13 amino acids. V was pared by 4 bases and J by 4 bases, with 10 bases between. This chain's CDR3 is CASSAQGSYGYTF. The CDR3 region has the DNA TGTGCCAGCAGTGCCCAGGGGTCCTATGGCTACACCTTC.

This chain links TRBV5-4 with TRBJ1-1, with D perhaps TRBD1 (6 bases). This CDR3 has 15 residues. V was trimmed by 3 bases and J by 3 bases, leaving 15 bases between them. Germline-derived CDR1 and CDR2 are SGHNT and YYREEE (reference sequence). The chain's CDR3 is CASSSTRGVDTEAFF. For the CDR3, the DNA is TGTGCCAGCAGCTCCACCAGGGGAGTTGACACTGAAGCTTTCTTT.

The J gene is TRBJ1-5, the V gene TRBV2; TRBD1 matches at 7 bases. V dropped 7 bases and J dropped 4; count of bases not matched to a gene: 7. Germline assignment: CDR1 SNHLY and CDR2 FYNNEI. The CDR3 is made up of 14 amino acids. DNA of the CDR3: TGTGCCAGCACCCAGGGGGAAGGGAATCAGCCCCAGCATTTT. This translates into CASTQGEGNQPQHF.